This record covers a single T cell receptor (beta chain). Measured with immunoSEQ multiplex PCR; TCRdb has only the in-frame clones, and not every one. The sample lists under 35,000 clones; approximately 87% were seen once. This sample was taken from a study of T cells in narcolepsy. Whole-study context: Healthy controls were enrolled alongside patients with narcolepsy type 1 or type 2.

V dropped 5 bases and J dropped 1 base, with 14 bases sitting between them. The CDR3 has 15 amino acids. Germline V gives CDR1 SGHTA, CDR2 FQGNSA. This receptor was obtained from a human donor in good health. V is TRBV7-2 and J is TRBJ1-1; the D is unclear. Input material: memory (CD45RA-) CD4+ T cells from blood. Here the CDR3 reads CASSPYPGQNTEAFF. DNA for the CDR3: TGTGCCAGCAGCCCATACCCGGGCCAGAACACTGAAGCTTTCTTT.